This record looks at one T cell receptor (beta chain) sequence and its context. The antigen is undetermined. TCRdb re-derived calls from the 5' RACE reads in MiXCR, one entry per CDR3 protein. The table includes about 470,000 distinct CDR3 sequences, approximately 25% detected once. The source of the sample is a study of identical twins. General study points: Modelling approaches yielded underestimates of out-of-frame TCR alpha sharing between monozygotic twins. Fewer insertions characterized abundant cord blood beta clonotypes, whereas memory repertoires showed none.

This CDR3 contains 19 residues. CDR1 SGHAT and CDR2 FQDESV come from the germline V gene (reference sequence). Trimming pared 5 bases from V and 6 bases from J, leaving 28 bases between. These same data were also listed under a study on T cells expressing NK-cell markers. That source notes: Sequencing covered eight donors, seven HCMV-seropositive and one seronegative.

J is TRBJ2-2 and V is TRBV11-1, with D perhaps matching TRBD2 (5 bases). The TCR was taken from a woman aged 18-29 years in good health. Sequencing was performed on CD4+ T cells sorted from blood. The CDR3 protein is CASSRLPVTEKRVAGELFF. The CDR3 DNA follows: TGTGCCAGCAGCCGACTCCCTGTGACGGAGAAGAGGGTCGCCGGGGAGCTGTTTTTT.